These 16 T cell receptor beta chains share one sample of origin, sequenced in a study of regulatory and conventional T cells in RAG deficiency. The repertoire was sequenced with immunoSEQ multiplex PCR; TCRdb's copy has only in-frame clones and lacks some. The data contain under 25,000 clones, around 96% of them singletons. The sorted conventional CD4+ T cells were CD25-low and CD127-high, with genomic DNA sequenced. A further study also used this sample, focusing on regulatory T cells. Turning to that study: Primers: 52 TRBV forward and 13 TRBJ reverse.

Sequenced material: CD25- CD4+ T cells sorted from blood. All receptors derive from a human donor in good health.

CDR3 region: CASSEGWSIQEQYF. CDR3 bases: TGTGCCAGCAGTGAAGGTTGGTCTATCCAAGAGCAGTACTTC. This chain joins TRBV6-1 and TRBJ2-7; no firm D call. CDR3 length: 14 amino acids. With 1 base removed from V and 7 bases from J, the gap between germline ends came to 14 bases. The germline CDR1 and CDR2 sequences are MNHNS and SASEGT.

The chain has TRBV11-3 and TRBJ1-2; 7 nucleotides line up with TRBD1. Trimming took 5 bases from V and 6 from J; bases not matched to a gene: 6. The length of the CDR3 is 13 residues. Germline CDR1 is SGHNT and CDR2 is YENEEA. Here the CDR3 reads CASSAHTGDGYTF. In nucleotides, the CDR3 is TGTGCCAGCAGCGCCCACACAGGGGATGGCTACACCTTC. The whole variable domain, remainder taken from reference TRBV11-3 and TRBJ1-2, is EAGVVQSPRYKIIEKKQPVAFWCNPISGHNTLYWYLQNLGQGPELLIRYENEEAVDDSQLPKDRFSAERLKGVDSTLKIQPAELGDSAVYLCASSAHTGDGYTFGSGTRLTVV.

This clone has only one observation. The rearrangement uses TRBV28 and TRBJ1-1; a weak D match, TRBD1 (6 bases). Germline V gives CDR1 MDHEN, CDR2 SYDVKM. The CDR3 is made up of 16 amino acids. The V end lost 5 bases, the J end lost 4 bases, and 20 bases lay between the germline ends. CDR3 amino acids: CASSATPTGGSTEAFF. CDR3 nucleotides: TGTGCCAGCAGTGCTACCCCGACAGGCGGAAGCACTGAAGCTTTCTTT.

The chain couples TRBV29-1 to TRBJ1-1; D perhaps matches TRBD1 (6 bases). This CDR3 spans 14 amino acids. V lost 6 bases to trimming and J lost 4 bases, with 18 bases between them. Per the germline V gene, CDR1 is SQVTM and CDR2 is ANQGSEA. CDR3 bases: TGCAGCGTGGAGGACAGCGGGGGAGGCACTGAAGCTTTCTTT. This gives the protein CSVEDSGGGTEAFF.

The chain uses TRBV7-9 and TRBJ1-4; TRBD1 aligns across 8 bases. Looked up from germline, CDR1 is SEHNR and CDR2 is FQNEAQ (reference sequence). With 6 bases clipped from V and 4 bases from J, the junction kept 4 bases outside the gene matches. The CDR3 sequence is 14 residues long. The chain's CDR3 is CASRGQGLNEKLFF. The CDR3 DNA follows: TGTGCCAGCAGAGGACAGGGCCTTAATGAAAAACTGTTTTTT.

This chain joins TRBV19 and TRBJ1-4, with TRBD1 identical over 9 bases. This CDR3 region has 14 residues. The V segment lost 10 bases and the J segment 8 bases; nucleotides outside the gene matches: 11. CDR1 LNHDA and CDR2 SQIVND come from the germline V gene (reference sequence). The CDR3: CATRLTGGREKLFF. The CDR3 nucleotides read TGTGCCACCCGACTCACAGGGGGCCGAGAAAAACTGTTTTTT.

This rearrangement joins TRBV18 to TRBJ2-6, with unresolved D. The V and J ends lost 6 bases and 0 bases respectively, with 15 bases between them. The CDR3 sequence is 17 residues long. The germline CDR1 and CDR2 sequences are KGHSH and LQKENI. The CDR3 DNA reads as TGTGCCAGCTCCCCATACGCGGAGAGCTCTGGGGCCAACGTCCTGACTTTC. The encoded protein is CASSPYAESSGANVLTF.

This clone was counted a single time. This chain uses TRBV18 with TRBJ1-5, with 7 bases matching TRBD1. The germline V gene encodes CDR1 KGHSH and CDR2 LQKENI. V dropped 3 bases and J dropped 4; count of bases not matched to a gene: 3. This CDR3 is built from 14 residues. The CDR3 nucleotides read TGTGCCAGCTCACCCGGACAGGAAAATCAGCCCCAGCATTTT. This gives the protein CASSPGQENQPQHF.

The chain combines TRBV19 with TRBJ2-5; D is uncertain. Germline V lookup: CDR1 LNHDA, CDR2 SQIVND (reference sequence). CDR3 length: 14 amino acids. V was cut by 5 bases and J by 1 base, with 11 bases left in between. CDR3 sequence (DNA): TGTGCCAGTAGTTCCAGTCTCAGCCAAGAGACCCAGTACTTC. It yields the protein CASSSSLSQETQYF. The full variable domain, with the rest looked up from reference TRBV19 and TRBJ2-5, is DGGITQSPKYLFRKEGQNVTLSCEQNLNHDAMYWYRQDPGQGLRLIYYSQIVNDFQKGDIAEGYSVSREKKESFPLTVTSAQKNPTAFYLCASSSSLSQETQYFGPGTRLLVL.

The V gene is TRBV18, the J gene TRBJ2-2; a possible D gene is TRBD2 (7 bases). Germline CDR1 is KGHSH and CDR2 is LQKENI. Trimming cost V 3 bases and J 5 bases, with 13 bases left between them. The CDR3 consists of 15 residues. CDR3 sequence (DNA): TGTGCCAGCTCACCTTCCGAGGGGGGGACCGGGGAGCTGTTTTTT. It specifies CASSPSEGGTGELFF.

The chain recombines TRBV6-1 with TRBJ1-4, with 7 bases lining up with TRBD1. The V gene end was trimmed by 0 bases and the J gene end by 7 bases; junction bases not matched to a gene: 8. Germline CDR1 is MNHNS and CDR2 is SASEGT. The CDR3 totals 16 residues. CDR3 protein: CASSEAPNRGGEKLFF. The DNA for the CDR3 is TGTGCCAGCAGTGAAGCACCCAACAGGGGCGGTGAAAAACTGTTTTTT.

J is TRBJ1-1 and V is TRBV18; 8 positions agree with TRBD1. The CDR3 runs 15 residues. With V trimmed by 0 bases and J by 0 bases, 0 bases remained unmatched. CDR1 is KGHSH and CDR2 is LQKENI in the germline V gene. DNA of the CDR3: TGTGCCAGCTCACCACCGACAGGGGTGAACACTGAAGCTTTCTTT. This gives the protein CASSPPTGVNTEAFF.

In DNA form, the CDR3 reads TGTGCCAGCAGCTTAGGGGGGGGCGCGGAGACCCAGTACTTC. It is translated as CASSLGGGAETQYF. The gene calls are TRBV7-3 and TRBJ2-5, with D possibly being TRBD2 (7 bases). This CDR3 has 14 amino acids. Trimming pared 2 bases from V and 5 bases from J, leaving 12 bases between. CDR1 SGHTA and CDR2 FQGTGA come from the germline V gene.

V gene TRBV19 combines with J gene TRBJ1-2, with D uncertain. There are 12 residues in the CDR3. In germline, CDR1 is LNHDA, CDR2 SQIVND (reference sequence). Trimming cost V 5 bases and J 4 bases, with 8 bases left between them. The CDR3 sequence is CASSRDLYGYTF. CDR3 sequence (DNA): TGTGCCAGTAGTCGGGATCTCTATGGCTACACCTTC. Supplemented by reference TRBV19 and TRBJ1-2, the full variable domain reads DGGITQSPKYLFRKEGQNVTLSCEQNLNHDAMYWYRQDPGQGLRLIYYSQIVNDFQKGDIAEGYSVSREKKESFPLTVTSAQKNPTAFYLCASSRDLYGYTFGSGTRLTVV.

This clone was observed once. V is TRBV7-2 and J is TRBJ2-3, with TRBD2 matching 16 bases. The length of the CDR3 is 14 residues. The V segment lost 5 bases and the J segment 10 bases; nucleotides outside the gene matches: 3. Per the germline V gene, CDR1 is SGHTA and CDR2 is FQGNSA. The CDR3 region is CASSPGTSGGAQYF. DNA of the CDR3: TGTGCCAGCAGCCCTGGGACTAGCGGGGGGGCGCAGTATTTT.

V and J are TRBV7-2 and TRBJ2-7; D gene ambiguous. Germline CDR1 reads SGHTA; CDR2 reads FQGNSA. V was clipped by 4 bases and J by 4 bases, with 5 bases between them. The CDR3 sequence is 11 residues long. The CDR3 spells CASSSLYEQYF. The CDR3 DNA is TGTGCCAGCAGCTCCCTATACGAGCAGTACTTC.